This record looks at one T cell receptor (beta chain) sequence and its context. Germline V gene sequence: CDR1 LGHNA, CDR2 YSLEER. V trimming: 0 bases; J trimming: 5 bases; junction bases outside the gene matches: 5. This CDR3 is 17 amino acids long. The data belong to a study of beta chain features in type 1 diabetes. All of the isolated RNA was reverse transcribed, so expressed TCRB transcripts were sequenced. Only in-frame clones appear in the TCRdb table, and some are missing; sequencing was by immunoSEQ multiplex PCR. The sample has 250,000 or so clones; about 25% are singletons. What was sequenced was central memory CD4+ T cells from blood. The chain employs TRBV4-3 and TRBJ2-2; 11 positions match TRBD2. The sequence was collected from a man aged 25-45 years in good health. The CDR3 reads CASSQETLAGGTGELFF. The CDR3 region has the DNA TGCGCCAGCAGCCAAGAAACCCTAGCGGGAGGTACCGGGGAGCTGTTTTTT.